This T cell receptor (beta chain) was observed in a study of post-analysis software for immune sequencing data. Study-wide context: Secondary progressive, relapsing-remitting and progressive-relapsing multiple sclerosis were among the included disease courses.

Per germline, CDR1 MGHRA and CDR2 YSYEKL. The CDR3 length is 17 residues. Details on this clonotype: Its specificity is not known. Germline is not matched at one junction end, which may reflect a read error.

The authors incorporated unique molecular identifiers into the TCR beta cDNA libraries. Between roughly 0.9 and 11 million T cells gave rise to hundreds of thousands of cDNA molecules. A single record per CDR3 protein comes from TCRdb applying MiXCR to the PCR reads. This table has almost 700,000 distinct CDR3 sequences, approximately 60% appearing once. Study outcomes and limitations: There was significantly lower normalized Chao1 diversity in multiple sclerosis patients than in controls. The study found TRBV5-6, TRBV5-1 and TRBV20-1 among roughly 5 TRBV segments more frequent in patients than controls. Batch-mates among the samples co-clustered strongly by F measure.

Sequencing was carried out using blood. J is TRBJ2-5 and V is TRBV4-1; 11 bases are a match to TRBD2. This receptor was identified in a girl aged 2-9 years with multiple sclerosis. The CDR3 spells CASSQVELAGDQGTQYF. The CDR3 DNA is TGCGCCAGCAGCCAAGTCGAACTAGCGGGAGATCAAGGGACCCAGTACTTC.